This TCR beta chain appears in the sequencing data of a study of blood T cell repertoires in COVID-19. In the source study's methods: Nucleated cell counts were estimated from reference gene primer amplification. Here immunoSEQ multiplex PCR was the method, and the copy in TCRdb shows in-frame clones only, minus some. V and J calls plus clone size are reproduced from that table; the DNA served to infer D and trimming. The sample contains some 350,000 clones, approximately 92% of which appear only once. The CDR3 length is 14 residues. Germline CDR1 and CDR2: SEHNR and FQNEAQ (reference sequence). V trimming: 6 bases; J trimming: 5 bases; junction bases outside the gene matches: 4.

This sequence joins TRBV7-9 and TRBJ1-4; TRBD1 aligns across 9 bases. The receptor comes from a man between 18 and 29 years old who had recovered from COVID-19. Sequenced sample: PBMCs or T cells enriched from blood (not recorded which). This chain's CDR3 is CASRSGQGNEKLFF. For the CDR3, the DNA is TGTGCCAGCAGGTCTGGACAGGGGAATGAAAAACTGTTTTTT.